This TCR beta chain was observed in a study of human T cells and chemical hapten exposure. This clonotype was recorded many times. TCRdb ran MiXCR on the RACE reads and lists one entry per CDR3 protein. The repertoire has approximately 41,000 distinct CDR3 sequences, approximately 7.6% of them found once; the top ten carry roughly 1.3%. V was trimmed by 0 bases and J by 2 bases, leaving 17 bases between them. In germline, CDR1 is LGHNA, CDR2 YNFKEQ. The CDR3 totals 17 residues. Time point denoted: pre-sensitization, week 0. Treatment specified: therapeutic diphenylcyclopropenone sensitization with weekly scalp DPC.

Sequences were derived from whole blood, sampled in connection with sensitization to the hapten diphenylcyclopropenone (DPC). The clonotype was recovered from a woman between 50 and 59 years old with alopecia areata. Some clones in this sample may be carry-over from other donors' samples. The rearrangement joins TRBV4-2 to TRBJ2-7, with a weak D call TRBD1 (5 bases). The CDR3 loop is CASSQDSTAGQPYEQYF. CDR3 sequence (DNA): TGTGCCAGCAGCCAAGATTCGACAGCCGGACAACCCTACGAGCAGTACTTC.